A selection of T cell receptor beta chains follows, all from one sample in a study of CD4 and CD8 cells across lung adenocarcinoma regions. Each CDR3 protein is one row after TCRdb ran MiXCR on the PCR reads. The sample lists 5,000 to 8,000 distinct CDR3 sequences, roughly half occurring once. Sequenced input: CD8+ T cells from the center of a lung tumor. These receptors were collected from a female donor with lung adenocarcinoma. The CD4 and CD8 labels of this study may be unreliable. Both conserved end residues are part of each CDR3. D genes are given only for firm matches. Size values are once, few and many counts, or a class for expanded clones, and some rows have none.

J gene,D gene,clone size,V gene,CDR3 DNA,CDR3 protein
TRBJ2-7,.,.,TRBV10-3,TGTGGCGCGAGGACCGAGCGGACAGTCACAGAGACGCAGTACTTC,CGARTERTVTETQYF
TRBJ2-2,.,.,TRBV6-1,TGTGCCAGCGCGCGGGGTACCGGGGAGCTGTTTTTT,CASARGTGELFF
TRBJ2-7,.,.,TRBV11-1,TGTGCCAGCAGTGCGGGGAACGTCCCGGACGAGCAGTACTTC,CASSAGNVPDEQYF
TRBJ1-1,.,medium-sized,TRBV6-1,TGTGCCAGCAGTGCCCCCGCTGAGATGAACACTGAAGCTTTCTTT,CASSAPAEMNTEAFF
TRBJ2-4,TRBD2,.,TRBV6-1,TGTGCCAGCAGTGAAGCGGTGGGGAGCGGGGGTCGCCCCCCAGAGACGCAGTATTTC,CASSEAVGSGGRPPETQYF
TRBJ2-3,.,.,TRBV6-1,TGTGCCAGGGGTTTGTGCCACTTGGACACTCAGTATTTT,CARGLCHLDTQYF
TRBJ2-1,.,few,TRBV27,TGTGCCAGCTCTTCACCGGGACTGGTATACAATGAGCAGTTCTTC,CASSSPGLVYNEQFF
TRBJ2-1,TRBD2,few,TRBV6-4,TGTGCCAGCAGTGACCTAGCGGGAGGGTTGGATGAGCAGTTCTTC,CASSDLAGGLDEQFF
TRBJ2-3,TRBD2,medium-sized,TRBV6-1,TGTGCCAGCAGGGGGCGGGGGGGGGTGGATACGCAGTATTTT,CASRGRGGVDTQYF
TRBJ2-7,.,few,TRBV23-1,TGCGCCAGCAGTCAATCGCGAAGGACCTCGGGCTACGAGCAGTACTTC,CASSQSRRTSGYEQYF
TRBJ1-1,.,.,TRBV7-6,TGTGCCAGCAGCTTAGCGCCTCAGCTGAACACTGAAGCTTTCTTT,CASSLAPQLNTEAFF
TRBJ2-3,.,.,TRBV7-2,TGTGCCAGCAGTCTCAAGCGCCTCAGCACAGATACGCAGTATTTT,CASSLKRLSTDTQYF
TRBJ2-7,.,many,TRBV6-1,TGTGCCAGCAGTGAATTTAATGGGGGCTCCTACGAGCAGTACTTC,CASSEFNGGSYEQYF
TRBJ2-7,TRBD2,once,TRBV6-1,TGTGCCAGCAGGGGCCCTGGCGGGGGGGCCTACAATGCGCAGTACTTC,CASRGPGGGAYNAQYF
TRBJ1-6,.,many,TRBV7-2,TGTGCCAGCAGCCCGTCAGTTACAGGGCGAAACAAACCCCTCCACTTT,CASSPSVTGRNKPLHF
TRBJ2-2,.,medium-sized,TRBV7-2,TGTGCCAGCAGCTTGGTCGGGTACGGGGAGCTGTTTTTT,CASSLVGYGELFF
TRBJ2-1,TRBD1,many,TRBV10-3,TGTGCCATCAGCGCCGGGACAGGATACCCCTACAATGAGCAGTTCTTC,CAISAGTGYPYNEQFF
TRBJ2-1,.,.,TRBV28,TGTGCCAGCAGTTTAGGACAGAGCTCCTACAATGAGCAGTTCTTC,CASSLGQSSYNEQFF
TRBJ2-7,.,.,TRBV6-1,TGTGCCAGCGGGGGGCCTGGGGGCCGTGGCAAAGATACGCAGTACTTC,CASGGPGGRGKDTQYF
TRBJ2-3,.,.,TRBV6-1,TGTGCCAGCCTGGGAGCCAAAGATACGCAGTACTTT,CASLGAKDTQYF
TRBJ2-2,.,.,TRBV6-4,TGTGCCAGCAGTGACCCGACAGCCACCGGGGAGCTGTTTTTT,CASSDPTATGELFF
TRBJ2-2,.,.,TRBV11-3,TGTGCCAGCAGCTTGGGGCCCTACACCGGGGAGCTGTTTTTT,CASSLGPYTGELFF
TRBJ2-7,.,medium-sized,TRBV7-2,TGTGCCAGCAGCTTAGATGGGTCTACCCTCTACGAGCAGTACTTC,CASSLDGSTLYEQYF
TRBJ2-4,TRBD2,.,TRBV6-5,TGTGCCAGCAGTTCTTTGGCTAGCGGGCTAGCCAAAAACATTCAGTACTTC,CASSSLASGLAKNIQYF
TRBJ2-7,.,.,TRBV18,TGTGCCAGCTCACCATTGCCTTACCCATCCTACGAGCAGTACTTC,CASSPLPYPSYEQYF
TRBJ2-3,TRBD2,.,TRBV6-1,TGTGCCAGCAGTGGAGCGGGGGGCGGGGGGGGGAACCAAGATACCCAGTACTTT,CASSGAGGGGGNQDTQYF
TRBJ1-1,TRBD1,.,TRBV4-1,TGCGCCAGCAGCCAAGTTCAGGGGGCTTACACTGAAGCTTTCTTT,CASSQVQGAYTEAFF
TRBJ1-1,.,many,TRBV6-1,TGTGCCAGCACCCTTCGGAGAGCTGAAGCTTTCTTT,CASTLRRAEAFF
TRBJ2-5,.,once,TRBV6-1,TGTGCCAGCGGGGGCTCTGGGGGCCGTGGCCCAGATACCCAGTACTTC,CASGGSGGRGPDTQYF
TRBJ2-7,.,many,TRBV6-2/TRBV6-3,TGTGCCGGAAACTCTGGTTGGAACGAGCAGTACTTC,CAGNSGWNEQYF
TRBJ2-7,TRBD2,.,TRBV6-1,TGTGCCAGCAGTGAAGCGCAGGGCGGGGGGGGCTACGATGAGCAGTACTTC,CASSEAQGGGGYDEQYF
TRBJ2-2,TRBD1,many,TRBV6-1,TGTGCCAGCAGCCCGCATCACAGGGGGCTCACCGGGGAGCTGTTTTTT,CASSPHHRGLTGELFF
TRBJ2-7,.,many,TRBV12-3/TRBV12-4,TGTGCCAGCAGTTTCCAGGGACTCTCCTACGAGCAGTACTTC,CASSFQGLSYEQYF
TRBJ2-5,TRBD2,.,TRBV12-3/TRBV12-4,TGTGCCAGCAGCAACTCGGGACTAGCGGGAGGGCCGGAGGAGCAGTACTTC,CASSNSGLAGGPEEQYF
TRBJ1-5,.,few,TRBV6-1,TGTGCCAGCAGTCGAGGGGAGGGGCCCAGCAATCAGCCCCAGCATTTT,CASSRGEGPSNQPQHF
TRBJ2-5,.,.,TRBV7-2,TGTGCGGGCACCGGGGTGCGTGACCAAGATACGCAGTACTTC,CAGTGVRDQDTQYF
TRBJ2-5,TRBD2,.,TRBV3-1,TGTGCCAGCAGCGAGGGTCGGGGGGGCGGTGCCCCAGAGACGCAGTACTTC,CASSEGRGGGAPETQYF
TRBJ2-1,TRBD2,.,TRBV7-2,TGTGCCAGCAGCTTAGCTCGGGCTAGCGGGAGTTACGAGCAGTTCTTC,CASSLARASGSYEQFF
TRBJ2-3,.,.,TRBV7-2,TGTGCCCGCGGCCCCGGGCTGGCCAGCAAAAACACGCAGTACTTT,CARGPGLASKNTQYF
TRBJ2-4,.,.,TRBV6-1,TGTGCCAGCGGCACGGATCGGACAGTCAAAAACACTCAGTACTTT,CASGTDRTVKNTQYF
TRBJ2-4,TRBD1,many,TRBV6-7,TGTGCCAGCAGTTACGTGGGACAGGGAGCGTCCAAAAACATTCAGTACTTC,CASSYVGQGASKNIQYF
TRBJ2-4,.,.,TRBV6-5,TGTGCCAGCAGTTCGGGAGCGGGTGGCACAGACACTCAGTACTTC,CASSSGAGGTDTQYF
TRBJ2-1,TRBD1,few,TRBV27,TGTGCCAGCCGCCGACAGGGGGCCGCTTTGGGGACAACCTCCTACAATGAGCAGTTCTTC,CASRRQGAALGTTSYNEQFF
TRBJ2-3,TRBD2,medium-sized,TRBV5-4,TGTGCCAGCAGCGCAACGGGGGGCGGGAGGGCCACAGATACGCAGTATTTT,CASSATGGGRATDTQYF
TRBJ2-2,.,few,TRBV5-4,TGTGCCAGCAGCTCGGCGGCCCGAAGTACCGGGGAGCTGTTTTTT,CASSSAARSTGELFF
TRBJ2-2,TRBD1,many,TRBV4-1,TGCGCCAGCAGCCAAGATGGGACAGGACCAACCGGGGAGCTGTTTTTT,CASSQDGTGPTGELFF
TRBJ2-1,TRBD1,.,TRBV24-1,TGTGCCACCAGAACTCGGACAGGCGGTGAGGGCAATGAGCAGTTCTTC,CATRTRTGGEGNEQFF